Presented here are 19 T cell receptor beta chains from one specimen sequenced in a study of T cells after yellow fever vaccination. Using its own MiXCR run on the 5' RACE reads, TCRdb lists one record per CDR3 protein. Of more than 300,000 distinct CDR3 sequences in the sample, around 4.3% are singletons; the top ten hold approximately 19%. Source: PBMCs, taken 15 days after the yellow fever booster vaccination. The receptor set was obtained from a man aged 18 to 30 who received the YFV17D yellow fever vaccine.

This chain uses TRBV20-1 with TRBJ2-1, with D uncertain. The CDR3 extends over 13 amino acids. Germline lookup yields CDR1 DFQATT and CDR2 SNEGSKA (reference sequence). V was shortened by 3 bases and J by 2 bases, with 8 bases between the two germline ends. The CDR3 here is CSARPLTYNEQFF. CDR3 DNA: TGCAGTGCTAGGCCCCTTACCTACAATGAGCAGTTCTTC.

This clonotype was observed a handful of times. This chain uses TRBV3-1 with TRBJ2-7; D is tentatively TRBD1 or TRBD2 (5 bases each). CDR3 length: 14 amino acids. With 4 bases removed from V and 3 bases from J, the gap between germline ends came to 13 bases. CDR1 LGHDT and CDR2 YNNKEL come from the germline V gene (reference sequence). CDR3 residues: CASSLGTDSYEQYF. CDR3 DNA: TGTGCCAGCAGCCTCGGGACCGATAGCTACGAGCAGTACTTC.

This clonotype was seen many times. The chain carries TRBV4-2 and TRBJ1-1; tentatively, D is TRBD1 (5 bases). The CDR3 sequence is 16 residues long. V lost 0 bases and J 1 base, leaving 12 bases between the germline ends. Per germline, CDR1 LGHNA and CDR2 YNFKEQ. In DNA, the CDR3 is TGTGCCAGCAGCCAAGAAAGTGGGGGAGGGAACACTGAAGCTTTCTTT. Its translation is CASSQESGGGNTEAFF.

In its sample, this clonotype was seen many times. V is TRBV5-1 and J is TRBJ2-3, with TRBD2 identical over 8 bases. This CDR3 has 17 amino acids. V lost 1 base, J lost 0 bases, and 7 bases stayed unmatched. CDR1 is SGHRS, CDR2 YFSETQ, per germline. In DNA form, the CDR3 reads TGCGCCAGCAGCTTGCAATCTCCTAGCGGGAGCACAGATACGCAGTATTTT. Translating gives CASSLQSPSGSTDTQYF.

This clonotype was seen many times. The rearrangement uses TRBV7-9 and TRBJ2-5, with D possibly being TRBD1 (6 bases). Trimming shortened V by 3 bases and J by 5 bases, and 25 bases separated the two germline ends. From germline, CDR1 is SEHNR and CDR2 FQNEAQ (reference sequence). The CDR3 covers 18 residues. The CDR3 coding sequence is TGTGCCAGCAGCTTCTACCCTGATCTGCCAGGGGCCGTGGAGACCCAGTACTTC. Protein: CASSFYPDLPGAVETQYF.

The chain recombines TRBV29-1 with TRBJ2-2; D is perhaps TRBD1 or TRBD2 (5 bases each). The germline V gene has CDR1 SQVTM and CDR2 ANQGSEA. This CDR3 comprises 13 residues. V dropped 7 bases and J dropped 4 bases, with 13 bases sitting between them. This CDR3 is CSGVGTITGELFF. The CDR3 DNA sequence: TGCAGCGGCGTCGGGACGATCACCGGGGAGCTGTTTTTT.

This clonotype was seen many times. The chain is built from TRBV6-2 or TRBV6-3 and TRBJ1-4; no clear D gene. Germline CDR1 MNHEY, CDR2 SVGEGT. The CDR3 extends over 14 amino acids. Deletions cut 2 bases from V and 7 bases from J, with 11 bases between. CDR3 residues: CASSYDNSGEKLFF. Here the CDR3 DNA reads TGTGCCAGCAGTTACGATAATTCGGGTGAAAAACTGTTTTTT.

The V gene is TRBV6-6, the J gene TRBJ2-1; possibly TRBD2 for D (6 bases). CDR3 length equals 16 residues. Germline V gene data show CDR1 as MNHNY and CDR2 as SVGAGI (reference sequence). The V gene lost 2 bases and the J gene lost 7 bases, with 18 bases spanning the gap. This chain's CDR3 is CASSYSGPRTGNEQFF. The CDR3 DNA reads TGTGCCAGCAGTTACAGCGGGCCGCGCACGGGTAATGAGCAGTTCTTC.

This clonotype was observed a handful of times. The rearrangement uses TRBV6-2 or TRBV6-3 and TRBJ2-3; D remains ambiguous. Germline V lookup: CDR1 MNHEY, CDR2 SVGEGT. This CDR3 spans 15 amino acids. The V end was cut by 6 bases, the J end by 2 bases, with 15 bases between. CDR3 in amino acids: CASSLRWAFTDTQYF. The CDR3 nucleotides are TGTGCCAGCAGCCTCCGGTGGGCATTCACAGATACGCAGTATTTT.

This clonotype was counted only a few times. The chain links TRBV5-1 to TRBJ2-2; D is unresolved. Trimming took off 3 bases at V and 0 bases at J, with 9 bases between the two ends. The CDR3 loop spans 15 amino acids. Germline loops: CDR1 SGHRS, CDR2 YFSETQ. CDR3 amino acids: CASSSGEANTGELFF. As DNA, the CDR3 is TGCGCCAGCAGCTCGGGTGAAGCGAACACCGGGGAGCTGTTTTTT. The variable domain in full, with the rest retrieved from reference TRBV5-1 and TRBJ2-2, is KAGVTQTPRYLIKTRGQQVTLSCSPISGHRSVSWYQQTPGQGLQFLFEYFSETQRNKGNFPGRFSGRQFSNSRSEMNVSTLELGDSALYLCASSSGEANTGELFFGEGSRLTVL.

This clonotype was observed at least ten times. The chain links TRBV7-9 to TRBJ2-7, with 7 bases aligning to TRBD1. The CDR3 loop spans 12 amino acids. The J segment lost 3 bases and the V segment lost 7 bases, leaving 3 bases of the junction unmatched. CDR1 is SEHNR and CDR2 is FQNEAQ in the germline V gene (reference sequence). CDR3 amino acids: CASTQGDYEQYV. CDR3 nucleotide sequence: TGTGCCAGCACTCAGGGGGACTACGAGCAGTACGTC.

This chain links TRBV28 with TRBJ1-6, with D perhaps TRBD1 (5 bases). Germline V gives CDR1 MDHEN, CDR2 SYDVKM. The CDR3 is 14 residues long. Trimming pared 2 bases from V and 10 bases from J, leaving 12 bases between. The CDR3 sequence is CASSLVGVVSPLHF. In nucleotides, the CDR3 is TGTGCCAGCAGTTTAGTGGGGGTAGTATCACCCCTCCACTTT.

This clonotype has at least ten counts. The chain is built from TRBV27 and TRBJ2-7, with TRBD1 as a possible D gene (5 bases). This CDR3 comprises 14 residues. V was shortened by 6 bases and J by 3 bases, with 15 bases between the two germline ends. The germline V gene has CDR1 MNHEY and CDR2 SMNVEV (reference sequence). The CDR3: CASRPGFPSYEQYF. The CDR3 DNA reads TGTGCCAGCAGACCAGGGTTTCCGAGCTACGAGCAGTACTTC.

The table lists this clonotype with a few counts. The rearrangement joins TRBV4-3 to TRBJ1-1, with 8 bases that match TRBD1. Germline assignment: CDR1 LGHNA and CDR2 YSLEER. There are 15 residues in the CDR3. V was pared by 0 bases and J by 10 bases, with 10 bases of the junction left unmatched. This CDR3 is CASSQDSWGQAGAFF. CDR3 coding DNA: TGCGCCAGCAGCCAAGATTCATGGGGACAGGCGGGAGCTTTCTTT.

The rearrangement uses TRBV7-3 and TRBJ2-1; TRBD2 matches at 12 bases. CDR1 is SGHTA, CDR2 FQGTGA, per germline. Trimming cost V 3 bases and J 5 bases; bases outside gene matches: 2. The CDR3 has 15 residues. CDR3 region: CASSFLAGGDNEQFF. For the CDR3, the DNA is TGTGCCAGCAGCTTTCTAGCGGGGGGGGACAATGAGCAGTTCTTC.

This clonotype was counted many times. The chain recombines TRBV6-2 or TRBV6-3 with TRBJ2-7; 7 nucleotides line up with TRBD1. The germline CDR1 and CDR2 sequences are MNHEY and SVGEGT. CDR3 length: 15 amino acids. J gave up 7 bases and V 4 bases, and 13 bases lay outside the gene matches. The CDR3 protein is CASSSLKGALLEQYF. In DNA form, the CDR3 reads TGTGCCAGCAGTTCCCTTAAGGGGGCCCTCTTGGAGCAGTACTTC.

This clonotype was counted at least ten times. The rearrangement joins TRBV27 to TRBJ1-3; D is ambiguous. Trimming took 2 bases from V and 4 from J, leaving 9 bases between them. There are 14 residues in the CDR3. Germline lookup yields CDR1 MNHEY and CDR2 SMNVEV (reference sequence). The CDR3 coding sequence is TGTGCCAGCAGTTTAGTCCCGTACGGAAACACCATATATTTT. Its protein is CASSLVPYGNTIYF.

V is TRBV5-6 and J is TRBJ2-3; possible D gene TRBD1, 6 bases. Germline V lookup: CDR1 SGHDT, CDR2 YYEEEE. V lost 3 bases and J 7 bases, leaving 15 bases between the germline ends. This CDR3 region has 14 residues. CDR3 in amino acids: CASSSSQGSNTQYF. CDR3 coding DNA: TGTGCCAGCAGCTCCTCACAGGGCTCGAATACGCAGTATTTT.

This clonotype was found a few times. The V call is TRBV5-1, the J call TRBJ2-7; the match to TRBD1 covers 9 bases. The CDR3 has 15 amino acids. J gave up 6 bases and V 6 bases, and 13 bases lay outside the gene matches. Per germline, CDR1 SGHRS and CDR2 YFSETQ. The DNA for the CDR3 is TGCGCCAGCAAGAACATCCCGGGACAGGGATCCGAGCAGTACTTC. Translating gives CASKNIPGQGSEQYF.